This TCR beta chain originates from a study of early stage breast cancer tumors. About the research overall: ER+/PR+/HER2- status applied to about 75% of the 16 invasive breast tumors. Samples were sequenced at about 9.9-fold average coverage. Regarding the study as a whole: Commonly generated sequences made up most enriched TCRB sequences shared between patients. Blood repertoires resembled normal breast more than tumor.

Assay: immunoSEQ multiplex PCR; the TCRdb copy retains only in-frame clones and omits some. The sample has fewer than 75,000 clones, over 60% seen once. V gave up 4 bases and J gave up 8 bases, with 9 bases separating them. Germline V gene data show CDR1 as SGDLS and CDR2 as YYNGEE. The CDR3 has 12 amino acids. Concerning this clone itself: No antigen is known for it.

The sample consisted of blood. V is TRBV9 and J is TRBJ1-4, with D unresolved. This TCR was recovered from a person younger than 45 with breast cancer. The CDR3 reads CASSKSSEKLFF. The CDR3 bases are TGTGCCAGCAGCAAGAGCTCGGAAAAACTGTTTTTT.